One T cell receptor beta chain is described in this entry. Its antigen is still unknown. Starting material for each TCR library was around 3.5 ug of total RNA. The template-switching step introduced UMIs that carried a 6-nucleotide sample barcode. cDNA encoding TCRalpha and TCRbeta underwent two nested PCRs of approximately 16 and 10 cycles, each of which was followed by bead purification. Using the 5' RACE reads, TCRdb records one entry per CDR3 protein without DNA. In total, the table holds 400,000 to 500,000 distinct CDR3 sequences. The sample originates from a study of monozygotic twins with inflammatory bowel disease. The CDR3 has 15 residues. Germline CDR1 LGHNA, CDR2 YSLEER. Findings and limits, study-wide: Patient-specific immunosuppressive treatments may have made repertoires more variable.

Sequenced sample: blood. The chain uses TRBV4-3 and TRBJ1-5. The receptor's source is a human donor with ulcerative colitis or Crohn's disease, or a healthy co-twin of an affected twin (not recorded which). The CDR3 is CASSQFPGSDQPQHF.